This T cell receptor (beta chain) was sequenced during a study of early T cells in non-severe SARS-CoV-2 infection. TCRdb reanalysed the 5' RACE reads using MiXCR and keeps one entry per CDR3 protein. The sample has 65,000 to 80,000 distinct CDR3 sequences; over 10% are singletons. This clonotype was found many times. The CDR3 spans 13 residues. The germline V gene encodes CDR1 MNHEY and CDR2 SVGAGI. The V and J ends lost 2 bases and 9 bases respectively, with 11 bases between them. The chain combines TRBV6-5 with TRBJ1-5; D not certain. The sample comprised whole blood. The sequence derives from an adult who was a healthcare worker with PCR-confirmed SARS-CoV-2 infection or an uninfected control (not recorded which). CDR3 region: CASSYDGASPQHF. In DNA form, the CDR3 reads TGTGCCAGCAGTTACGACGGAGCTTCGCCCCAGCATTTT.